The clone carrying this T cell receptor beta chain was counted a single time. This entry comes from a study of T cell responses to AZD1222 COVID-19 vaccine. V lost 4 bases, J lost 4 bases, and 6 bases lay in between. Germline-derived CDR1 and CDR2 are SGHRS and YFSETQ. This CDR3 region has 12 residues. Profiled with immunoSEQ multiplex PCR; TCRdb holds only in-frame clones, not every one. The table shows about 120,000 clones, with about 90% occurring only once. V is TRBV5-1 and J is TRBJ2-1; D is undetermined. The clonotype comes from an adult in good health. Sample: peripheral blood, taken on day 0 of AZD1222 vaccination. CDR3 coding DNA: TGCGCCAGCAGCGGGTCTTACAATGAGCAGTTCTTC. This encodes CASSGSYNEQFF.